Below, 31 T cell receptor beta chains from the same sample are listed, as sequenced in a study of T cells after yellow fever vaccination. TCRdb re-analysed the 5' RACE reads in MiXCR, keeping a single row per CDR3 protein. Of around 590,000 distinct CDR3 sequences listed, roughly 12% are singletons. The sample was PBMCs, taken on the day of the yellow fever booster vaccination. These receptors all stem from a man younger than 40 who received the YFV17D yellow fever vaccine.

This chain connects TRBV7-2 to TRBJ2-1; no reliable D call. The CDR3 has 12 residues. V was trimmed by 6 bases and J by 1 base, leaving 4 bases between them. The germline CDR1 and CDR2 sequences are SGHTA and FQGNSA. CDR3: CASRESYNEQFF. The CDR3 coding sequence is TGTGCCAGCAGGGAATCCTACAATGAGCAGTTCTTC.

This clonotype was observed at least ten times. This sequence joins TRBV27 and TRBJ2-1; weak D call: TRBD1 (6 bases). From germline, CDR1 is MNHEY and CDR2 SMNVEV (reference sequence). CDR3 length equals 15 residues. The V gene lost 7 bases and the J gene lost 8 bases, with 21 bases spanning the gap. The CDR3 sequence is CASKLSRLGADEQFF. The CDR3 bases are TGTGCCAGCAAACTGTCCAGGTTGGGGGCCGATGAGCAGTTCTTC.

This clonotype showed up just a few times. This rearrangement joins TRBV2 to TRBJ1-5; D ambiguous. V lost 4 bases, J lost 5 bases, and 9 bases lay in between. This CDR3 spans 13 amino acids. Per germline, CDR1 SNHLY and CDR2 FYNNEI. The CDR3 loop reads CASSVERDQPQHF. The CDR3 nucleotides read TGTGCCAGCAGTGTGGAAAGGGATCAGCCCCAGCATTTT.

This clonotype has more than one count but fewer than ten. The rearrangement uses TRBV6-1 and TRBJ2-2; D is unclear. Germline lookup yields CDR1 MNHNS and CDR2 SASEGT. The length of the CDR3 is 14 residues. V was cut by 6 bases and J by 7 bases, with 15 bases left in between. The DNA for the CDR3 is TGTGCCAGCAGCCACCAAGGAGAAGTCGGGGAGCTGTTTTTT. Residues: CASSHQGEVGELFF.

This clonotype showed up many times. This chain connects TRBV6-5 to TRBJ1-1; the D is unclear. V was trimmed by 2 bases and J by 0 bases, leaving 7 bases between them. The CDR3 contains 14 residues. Germline V gene data show CDR1 as MNHEY and CDR2 as SVGAGI. The CDR3 region is CASSYGTLNTEAFF. CDR3 bases: TGTGCCAGCAGTTACGGCACCTTGAACACTGAAGCTTTCTTT.

This clonotype was seen a handful of times. The J gene is TRBJ2-1, the V gene TRBV11-2; the D is unclear. Trimming took off 4 bases at V and 10 bases at J, with 8 bases between the two ends. This CDR3 region has 11 residues. Germline V CDR1 and CDR2: SGHAT, FQNNGV. This chain's CDR3 is CASSYHREQFF. For the CDR3, the DNA is TGTGCCAGCAGCTACCATAGGGAGCAGTTCTTC. The full variable domain, with the rest looked up from reference TRBV11-2 and TRBJ2-1, is EAGVAQSPRYKIIEKRQSVAFWCNPISGHATLYWYQQILGQGPKLLIQFQNNGVVDDSQLPKDRFSAERLKGVDSTLKIQPAKLEDSAVYLCASSYHREQFFGPGTRLTVL.

The chain uses TRBV5-4 and TRBJ2-5, with TRBD2 matching over 8 bases. This CDR3 is built from 13 residues. Trimming took 6 bases from V and 5 from J; bases not matched to a gene: 6. The V gene's germline CDR1 is SGHNT and CDR2 YYREEE (reference sequence). CDR3 loop: CASKKAGAETQYF. Written as DNA, the CDR3 is TGTGCCAGCAAAAAAGCGGGAGCCGAGACCCAGTACTTC.

This clonotype appeared many times. The rearrangement links TRBV18 to TRBJ2-3; 7 bases match TRBD2. With V trimmed by 2 bases and J by 2 bases, 4 bases remained unmatched. The germline V gene has CDR1 KGHSH and CDR2 LQKENI. The CDR3 is 15 amino acids. For the CDR3, the DNA is TGTGCCAGCTCACCAATTGCGGGAGACACAGATACGCAGTATTTT. Its protein is CASSPIAGDTDTQYF.

This clonotype has just a few counts. The chain carries TRBV7-8 and TRBJ2-7, with D unclear. There are 15 residues in the CDR3. V gave up 5 bases and J gave up 2 bases, with 16 bases separating them. Germline assignment: CDR1 SGHVS and CDR2 FQNEAQ. The chain's CDR3 is CASSPPQGSPYEQYF. The DNA of the CDR3 is TGTGCCAGCAGCCCCCCTCAAGGATCCCCCTACGAGCAGTACTTC. The whole variable domain, remainder taken from reference TRBV7-8 and TRBJ2-7, is GAGVSQSPRYKVAKRGQDVALRCDPISGHVSLFWYQQALGQGPEFLTYFQNEAQLDKSGLPSDRFFAERPEGSVSTLKIQRTQQEDSAVYLCASSPPQGSPYEQYFGPGTRLTVT.

The CDR3 DNA is TGTGCCAGCTCACCACCGCCAGGGGGGGAGCAGTACTTC. It yields the protein CASSPPPGGEQYF. The genes are TRBV18 and TRBJ2-7, with D tentatively TRBD1 (7 bases). The CDR3 extends over 13 amino acids. Between the trimmed V and J ends, which lost 0 bases and 7 bases, there was a span of 10 bases. Per germline, CDR1 KGHSH and CDR2 LQKENI.

The rearrangement joins TRBV9 to TRBJ2-1; TRBD2 agrees at 9 bases. The CDR3 has 15 amino acids. Germline assignment: CDR1 SGDLS and CDR2 YYNGEE. The V and J ends lost 0 bases and 10 bases, in that order; junction bases with no gene match: 8. The CDR3: CASSVGVAGVREQFF. The CDR3 DNA is TGTGCCAGCAGCGTAGGGGTAGCGGGAGTGCGGGAGCAGTTCTTC.

This clonotype has only a few counts. This chain links TRBV7-9 with TRBJ2-5; D gene unclear. V lost 1 base and J lost 4, with 10 bases in between. The length of the CDR3 is 14 residues. Germline V gene lookup returns CDR1 SEHNR and CDR2 FQNEAQ (reference sequence). The CDR3 is CASSLGWGSETQYF. CDR3 nucleotide sequence: TGTGCCAGCAGCTTAGGGTGGGGATCAGAGACCCAGTACTTC.

This clonotype has just a few counts. The genes are TRBV28 and TRBJ1-4; D ambiguous. The CDR3 runs to 11 residues. Trimming removed 6 bases from V and 15 bases from J, with 14 bases in between. Per germline, CDR1 MDHEN and CDR2 SYDVKM. DNA for the CDR3: TGTGCCAGCAGCTTAGAGGGCAAAGTGTTTTTT. Protein sequence: CASSLEGKVFF.

V and J are TRBV5-4 and TRBJ2-2; D not resolved. Per the germline V gene, CDR1 is SGHNT and CDR2 is YYREEE (reference sequence). The CDR3 length is 15 residues. Trimming shortened V by 4 bases and J by 5 bases, and 15 bases separated the two germline ends. The DNA for the CDR3 is TGTGCCAGCAGCCCCCTAGGCAGCCGGACCGGGGAGCTGTTTTTT. Residues: CASSPLGSRTGELFF.

This clonotype was detected only a few times. The CDR3 loop is CSARTQGQEQFF. In DNA, the CDR3 is TGCAGTGCTAGAACTCAGGGGCAAGAGCAGTTCTTC. The V and J genes are TRBV20-1 and TRBJ2-1; D possibly corresponds to TRBD1 (6 bases). Germline assignment: CDR1 DFQATT and CDR2 SNEGSKA (reference sequence). V lost 2 bases and J 10 bases, leaving 12 bases between the germline ends. The CDR3 length is 12 residues.

This clonotype was detected only a few times. The chain joins TRBV9 to TRBJ1-6; 9 positions match TRBD1. The CDR3 contains 15 residues. V was pared by 3 bases and J by 7 bases, with 5 bases of the junction left unmatched. The V gene's germline CDR1 is SGDLS and CDR2 YYNGEE. CDR3 in amino acids: CASSAAGTGNSPLHF. The DNA of the CDR3 is TGTGCCAGCAGCGCGGCCGGGACAGGGAATTCACCCCTCCACTTT.

The chain carries TRBV5-1 and TRBJ2-5; TRBD2 matches at 7 bases. Germline CDR1 reads SGHRS; CDR2 reads YFSETQ. V lost 4 bases and J lost 11; bases outside the gene matches: 8. There are 12 residues in the CDR3. The CDR3 sequence: CASSPPGGAQYF. The CDR3 region has the DNA TGCGCCAGCAGCCCTCCGGGGGGAGCACAGTACTTC.

The chain uses TRBV7-6 and TRBJ2-1; 9 bases are shared with TRBD2. Trimming cost V 3 bases and J 0 bases; bases outside gene matches: 6. There are 17 residues in the CDR3. The germline V gene encodes CDR1 SGHVS and CDR2 FNYEAQ. The CDR3, as DNA: TGTGCCAGCAGCTTGCCCGCGGGAGGGCACTCCTACAATGAGCAGTTCTTC. It specifies CASSLPAGGHSYNEQFF.

The rearrangement joins TRBV28 to TRBJ2-7; D unclear. V dropped 7 bases and J dropped 3 bases, with 19 bases sitting between them. Germline V gene sequence: CDR1 MDHEN, CDR2 SYDVKM. This CDR3 has 15 residues. In nucleotides, the CDR3 is TGTGCCAGCAAGGTGGTGGGTAGAAATAACTACGAGCAGTACTTC. Its protein product is CASKVVGRNNYEQYF.

This clonotype was seen more than once but under ten times. The chain employs TRBV30 and TRBJ2-2, with D possibly TRBD1 on 5 matching bases. The germline V and J ends were trimmed by 5 bases and 6 bases, with 7 bases remaining between them. This CDR3 is 11 amino acids long. Germline V gene data show CDR1 as GTSNPN and CDR2 as SVGIG (reference sequence). The CDR3 protein is CAWAGSGELFF. The CDR3 DNA is TGTGCCTGGGCAGGGTCCGGGGAGCTGTTTTTT. Full variable domain (outside the CDR3, taken from reference TRBV30 and TRBJ2-2): SQTIHQWPATLVQPVGSPLSLECTVEGTSNPNLYWYRQAAGRGLQLLFYSVGIGQISSEVPQNLSASRPQDRQFILSSKKLLLSDSGFYLCAWAGSGELFFGEGSRLTVL.

This clonotype turned up a few times. The chain combines TRBV18 with TRBJ1-1; 7 nucleotides agree with TRBD1. Looked up from germline, CDR1 is KGHSH and CDR2 is LQKENI. The ends lost 3 bases at V and 6 bases at J; junction bases unmatched: 7. The CDR3 has 14 amino acids. The CDR3 DNA is TGTGCCAGCTCACCCACACAGGGGTTCGCTGAAGCTTTCTTT. It specifies CASSPTQGFAEAFF. Using reference TRBV18 and TRBJ1-1 for the parts outside the CDR3, the full variable domain is NAGVMQNPRHLVRRRGQEARLRCSPMKGHSHVYWYRQLPEEGLKFMVYLQKENIIDESGMPKERFSAEFPKEGPSILRIQQVVRGDSAAYFCASSPTQGFAEAFFGQGTRLTVV.

This clonotype was picked up a small number of times. The gene calls are TRBV7-9 and TRBJ2-4; no reliable D call. The CDR3 contains 12 residues. V shed 5 bases and J shed 5 bases, with 7 bases lying between them. Germline CDR1 SEHNR, CDR2 FQNEAQ (reference sequence). In DNA, the CDR3 is TGTGCCAGCAGCCGGGCTCAAAACATTCAGTACTTC. As protein: CASSRAQNIQYF.

The genes are TRBV20-1 and TRBJ1-4, with D perhaps TRBD1 (5 bases). The CDR3 is made up of 15 amino acids. Deletions cut 0 bases from V and 4 bases from J, with 12 bases between. Germline V gives CDR1 DFQATT, CDR2 SNEGSKA (reference sequence). The CDR3: CSARDRQPVNEKLFF. The CDR3, as DNA: TGCAGTGCTAGAGATAGACAGCCGGTTAATGAAAAACTGTTTTTT.

This clonotype has more than one count but fewer than ten. This chain joins TRBV4-3 and TRBJ2-1; 7 bases are shared with TRBD2. CDR1 and CDR2 from the germline V gene are LGHNA and YSLEER. The J segment lost 3 bases and the V segment lost 1 base, leaving 6 bases of the junction unmatched. The CDR3 contains 16 residues. CDR3 coding DNA: TGCGCCAGCAGCCAAGTCCTAGCGGAATACTACAATGAGCAGTTCTTC. Amino acid sequence: CASSQVLAEYYNEQFF.

The genes are TRBV9 and TRBJ1-5; D possibly corresponds to TRBD1 (5 bases). V lost 0 bases to trimming and J lost 9 bases, with 10 bases between them. This CDR3 spans 13 amino acids. CDR1 SGDLS and CDR2 YYNGEE come from the germline V gene. This CDR3 reads CASSVVSGGPQHF. As DNA, the CDR3 is TGTGCCAGCAGCGTAGTATCGGGGGGGCCCCAGCATTTT.

This clonotype has only a few counts. The chain employs TRBV19 and TRBJ2-2, with TRBD1 matching over 7 bases. CDR3 length: 15 amino acids. V lost 6 bases to trimming and J lost 6 bases; unmatched junction nucleotides: 10. Per germline, CDR1 LNHDA and CDR2 SQIVND (reference sequence). In DNA, the CDR3 is TGTGCCAGTAGATGGGACAGCCGGGGTTCCGGGGAGCTGTTTTTT. Residues: CASRWDSRGSGELFF.

The chain has TRBV5-6 and TRBJ2-7; D uncertain. Trimming left V 2 bases short and J 6 bases short, with 15 bases between. The CDR3 is 14 amino acids. The V gene's germline CDR1 is SGHDT and CDR2 YYEEEE. The DNA for the CDR3 is TGTGCCAGCAGCTTAGCAGGCCCTCCGGCCGAGCAGTACTTC. Translated, it gives CASSLAGPPAEQYF.

This sequence joins TRBV4-1 and TRBJ2-4; the D gene is possibly TRBD1 (6 bases). This CDR3 has 16 amino acids. V was trimmed by 1 base and J by 4 bases, leaving 14 bases between them. Germline loops: CDR1 MGHRA, CDR2 YSYEKL. CDR3 residues: CASSQVTRDTKNIQYF. In nucleotides, the CDR3 is TGCGCCAGCAGCCAAGTTACACGGGACACAAAAAACATTCAGTACTTC.

This clonotype has only a few counts. The CDR3 DNA sequence: TGTGCCAGCAGTTCCCTGGGTAGCGGGAGGCCCAATGAGCAGTTCTTC. Protein product: CASSSLGSGRPNEQFF. The chain uses TRBV27 and TRBJ2-1; the match to TRBD2 covers 10 bases. There are 16 residues in the CDR3. Germline CDR1 is MNHEY and CDR2 is SMNVEV (reference sequence). After removal of 4 bases from V and 6 bases from J, the junction contained 9 bases not matched to a gene.

The J gene is TRBJ2-5, the V gene TRBV6-5, with 8 bases fitting TRBD2. Germline V gene lookup returns CDR1 MNHEY and CDR2 SVGAGI. After removal of 4 bases from V and 2 bases from J, the junction contained 6 bases not matched to a gene. This CDR3 spans 15 amino acids. The DNA for the CDR3 is TGTGCCAGCAGTTCCCTAGCGGGCCCACAAGAGACCCAGTACTTC. This codes for CASSSLAGPQETQYF.

The chain couples TRBV4-3 to TRBJ2-4; D gene ambiguous. The V and J ends lost 0 bases and 6 bases respectively, with 6 bases between them. CDR1 and CDR2 (germline): LGHNA, YSLEER. This CDR3 has 13 amino acids. CDR3 protein: CASSQDMINIQYF. CDR3 nucleotides: TGCGCCAGCAGCCAAGATATGATAAACATTCAGTACTTC.